This is a list of T cell receptor beta chains from one sample in a study of vaccination and CD4 T cells after COVID-19. TCRdb reprocessed the PCR reads with MiXCR, giving one entry per CDR3 protein. Of tens of thousands of distinct CDR3 sequences listed, less than 75% are singletons. Their antigens remain unidentified. Sequenced: CD4+ T cells from blood, cultured in vitro. These TCRs come from a human donor who had recovered from COVID-19. Each CDR3 is given with its conserved first and last residue. The D gene is left open where the match is weak. The size of a clone is reported for some rows only, either as once, few or many, or as a class for expanded clones.

v_gene: TRBV20-1
abundance: .
j_gene: TRBJ1-5
d_gene: .
CDR3nt: TGCAGTCTCAGGGCAGGGGCCGTGAACAATCAGCCCCAGCATTTT
CDR3aa: CSLRAGAVNNQPQHF

v_gene: TRBV6-1
abundance: .
j_gene: TRBJ1-6
d_gene: TRBD1
CDR3nt: TGTGCCAGCAGCCCCAACAGGGGTTTCTATTCACCCCTCCACTTT
CDR3aa: CASSPNRGFYSPLHF

v_gene: TRBV27
abundance: once
j_gene: TRBJ1-1
d_gene: TRBD1
CDR3nt: TGTGCCAGCGGCCCCAGACAGGGGACCGCTTTCTTT
CDR3aa: CASGPRQGTAFF

v_gene: TRBV30
abundance: .
j_gene: TRBJ1-2
d_gene: .
CDR3nt: TGTGCCTGGATGTTGGGGTATGGCTACACCTTC
CDR3aa: CAWMLGYGYTF

v_gene: TRBV9
abundance: .
j_gene: TRBJ2-7
d_gene: TRBD2
CDR3nt: TGTGCCAGCAGCCCTAAACTAGCGGGAGGAAACTACGAGCAGTACTTC
CDR3aa: CASSPKLAGGNYEQYF

v_gene: TRBV20-1
abundance: .
j_gene: TRBJ2-1
d_gene: .
CDR3nt: TGCAGTGCTTCCAACGGACTCTACAATGAGCAGTTCTTC
CDR3aa: CSASNGLYNEQFF

v_gene: TRBV6-2/TRBV6-3
abundance: .
j_gene: TRBJ2-7
d_gene: TRBD2
CDR3nt: TGTGCCAGCAGCCAGAGACTAGCGGGGCAAGAGCAGTACTTC
CDR3aa: CASSQRLAGQEQYF

v_gene: TRBV6-2/TRBV6-3
abundance: .
j_gene: TRBJ1-6
d_gene: TRBD1
CDR3nt: TGTGCCAGCAGTTACTCACAGGGGCGCCGTAGGAGTTCACCCCTCCACTTT
CDR3aa: CASSYSQGRRRSSPLHF

v_gene: TRBV19
abundance: .
j_gene: TRBJ2-7
d_gene: TRBD1
CDR3nt: TGTGCCAGTAGACAGACAGGGTTCCCCTACGAGCAGTACTTC
CDR3aa: CASRQTGFPYEQYF

v_gene: TRBV7-9
abundance: .
j_gene: TRBJ2-7
d_gene: .
CDR3nt: TGTGCCAGCAGCTTAGCTCCTCTACTGAGCCACGAGCAGTACTTC
CDR3aa: CASSLAPLLSHEQYF

v_gene: TRBV5-5
abundance: few
j_gene: TRBJ1-2
d_gene: TRBD1
CDR3nt: TGTGCCAGCAGCTCACAACCGGGACAGGATCTCTATGGCTACACCTTC
CDR3aa: CASSSQPGQDLYGYTF

v_gene: TRBV4-3
abundance: .
j_gene: TRBJ1-2
d_gene: .
CDR3nt: TGCGCCAGCAGCCAAGATGTCAGAGGGGGTGGCTACACCTTC
CDR3aa: CASSQDVRGGGYTF

v_gene: TRBV4-2
abundance: .
j_gene: TRBJ2-5
d_gene: .
CDR3nt: TGTGCCAGCAGCCCGCTTGGGGTGGAGACCCAGTACTTC
CDR3aa: CASSPLGVETQYF

v_gene: TRBV20-1
abundance: .
j_gene: TRBJ2-3
d_gene: TRBD2
CDR3nt: TGCAGTGCTAGAGGACTAGCGGCTCGGACGCAGTATTTT
CDR3aa: CSARGLAARTQYF

v_gene: TRBV20-1
abundance: .
j_gene: TRBJ1-2
d_gene: .
CDR3nt: TGCAGTGCTAGGAAAAGCTATGGCTACACCTTC
CDR3aa: CSARKSYGYTF

v_gene: TRBV2
abundance: .
j_gene: TRBJ1-6
d_gene: TRBD1
CDR3nt: TGTGCCAGCAAGAGGGACAGCAATTCACCCCTCCACTTT
CDR3aa: CASKRDSNSPLHF

v_gene: TRBV7-2
abundance: .
j_gene: TRBJ1-1
d_gene: TRBD1
CDR3nt: TGTGCCAGCAGCTTAGAGCCAGGGGGCAGGGCCACTGAAGCTTTCTTT
CDR3aa: CASSLEPGGRATEAFF

v_gene: TRBV6-1
abundance: .
j_gene: TRBJ1-1
d_gene: TRBD1
CDR3nt: TGTGCCAGCAAAAGACAGGGGAGCATGAACACTGAAGCTTTCTTT
CDR3aa: CASKRQGSMNTEAFF

v_gene: TRBV28
abundance: .
j_gene: TRBJ2-2
d_gene: .
CDR3nt: TGTGCCAGCAGTCCCCCTCCCGGGGAGCTGTTTTTT
CDR3aa: CASSPPPGELFF

v_gene: TRBV20-1
abundance: .
j_gene: TRBJ1-2
d_gene: .
CDR3nt: TGCAGTGCTAGGCGACGATGGGGGATTAACTATGGCTACACCTTC
CDR3aa: CSARRRWGINYGYTF

v_gene: TRBV7-8
abundance: few
j_gene: TRBJ1-2
d_gene: .
CDR3nt: TGTGCCAGCAGCTTAAGGGGATCGACAGCCTCTAACTATGGCTACACCTTC
CDR3aa: CASSLRGSTASNYGYTF

v_gene: TRBV18
abundance: .
j_gene: TRBJ1-1
d_gene: .
CDR3nt: TGTGCCAGCTCACCACACCCGGACACTGAAGCTTTCTTT
CDR3aa: CASSPHPDTEAFF

v_gene: TRBV20-1
abundance: .
j_gene: TRBJ1-1
d_gene: .
CDR3nt: TGCAGTGCTCAGGGGAACGGTGAAGCTTTCTTT
CDR3aa: CSAQGNGEAFF

v_gene: TRBV6-1
abundance: .
j_gene: TRBJ2-1
d_gene: TRBD2
CDR3nt: TGTGCCAGCAGCTCTAGCGGGAGGACTATATACAATGAGCAGTTCTTC
CDR3aa: CASSSSGRTIYNEQFF

v_gene: TRBV19
abundance: few
j_gene: TRBJ2-5
d_gene: TRBD2
CDR3nt: TGTGCCAGTAGTACTAGCGGGAGGGCCGTGGAGACCCAGTACTTC
CDR3aa: CASSTSGRAVETQYF

v_gene: TRBV19
abundance: few
j_gene: TRBJ1-1
d_gene: .
CDR3nt: TGTGCCAGTAGTATCCGTTTTGAAGCTTTCTTT
CDR3aa: CASSIRFEAFF

v_gene: TRBV7-3
abundance: .
j_gene: TRBJ1-1
d_gene: .
CDR3nt: TGTGCCAGCAGCTTAAACTCACACGCTGAAGCTTTCTTT
CDR3aa: CASSLNSHAEAFF

v_gene: TRBV5-1
abundance: .
j_gene: TRBJ1-2
d_gene: TRBD1
CDR3nt: TGCGCCAGCAGACCGGGGTCGGGACAGGGACAAGCTAACTATGGCTACACCTTC
CDR3aa: CASRPGSGQGQANYGYTF

v_gene: TRBV15
abundance: .
j_gene: TRBJ1-5
d_gene: .
CDR3nt: TGTGCCACCAGCAGACGGCAGCCCCAGCCCCAGCATTTT
CDR3aa: CATSRRQPQPQHF

v_gene: TRBV6-2/TRBV6-3
abundance: .
j_gene: TRBJ2-7
d_gene: TRBD1
CDR3nt: TGTGCCACCGGGACAGGGTTCTACGAGCAGTACTTC
CDR3aa: CATGTGFYEQYF

v_gene: TRBV7-6
abundance: .
j_gene: TRBJ2-7
d_gene: TRBD1
CDR3nt: TGTGCCAGCAGCACCACAGGGGACTCCTACGAGCAGTACTTC
CDR3aa: CASSTTGDSYEQYF

v_gene: TRBV15
abundance: .
j_gene: TRBJ1-1
d_gene: .
CDR3nt: TGTGCCACCAGCAGAGGGGGCAGGGAAACTGAAGCTTTCTTT
CDR3aa: CATSRGGRETEAFF

v_gene: TRBV7-9
abundance: .
j_gene: TRBJ1-1
d_gene: TRBD1
CDR3nt: TGTGCCAGCAGCTTTCAGGGGGCTCGAGCTTTCTTT
CDR3aa: CASSFQGARAFF

v_gene: TRBV28
abundance: .
j_gene: TRBJ2-7
d_gene: .
CDR3nt: TGTGCCAGCAGCCCGCCCCCCGGATGGTACTTC
CDR3aa: CASSPPPGWYF

v_gene: TRBV7-2
abundance: .
j_gene: TRBJ2-3
d_gene: TRBD2
CDR3nt: TGTGCCAGCAGCCCCGGACTAGCGGGTGCCCCAGATACGCAGTATTTT
CDR3aa: CASSPGLAGAPDTQYF

v_gene: TRBV10-2
abundance: .
j_gene: TRBJ1-2
d_gene: .
CDR3nt: TGCGCCAGCAGTCCGCTGGGTGTAGGGTATGGCTACACCTTC
CDR3aa: CASSPLGVGYGYTF

v_gene: TRBV24-1
abundance: .
j_gene: TRBJ1-2
d_gene: .
CDR3nt: TGTGCCACCAGTGATCCACAGGGATATGGCTACACCTTC
CDR3aa: CATSDPQGYGYTF

v_gene: TRBV2
abundance: .
j_gene: TRBJ1-5
d_gene: .
CDR3nt: TGTGCCAGCAGGGACACAATATACAATCAGCCCCAGCATTTT
CDR3aa: CASRDTIYNQPQHF

v_gene: TRBV28
abundance: .
j_gene: TRBJ2-7
d_gene: .
CDR3nt: TGTGCCAGCAGTTTATTAGGGGCCCCCTACGAGCAGTACTTC
CDR3aa: CASSLLGAPYEQYF

v_gene: TRBV7-3
abundance: .
j_gene: TRBJ1-2
d_gene: TRBD1
CDR3nt: TGTGCCAGCAGCGACACAGGGACAGGGGTGTATGGCTACACCTTC
CDR3aa: CASSDTGTGVYGYTF

v_gene: TRBV7-2
abundance: few
j_gene: TRBJ2-7
d_gene: .
CDR3nt: TGTGCCAGCAGCTTAGGGGTTGGCGAGCAGTACTTC
CDR3aa: CASSLGVGEQYF

v_gene: TRBV7-2
abundance: .
j_gene: TRBJ1-2
d_gene: .
CDR3nt: TGTGCCAGCAGCTTACAAGGGGTCGGGCCACGGAGGGGCTACACCTTC
CDR3aa: CASSLQGVGPRRGYTF

v_gene: TRBV2
abundance: .
j_gene: TRBJ1-1
d_gene: .
CDR3nt: TGTGCCAGTCGAAGGGGGGGGAACTTAAACACTGAAGCTTTCTTT
CDR3aa: CASRRGGNLNTEAFF

v_gene: TRBV2
abundance: .
j_gene: TRBJ1-2
d_gene: .
CDR3nt: TGTGCCAGCAGTGAACTAACAGCATATGGCTACACCTTC
CDR3aa: CASSELTAYGYTF

v_gene: TRBV28
abundance: .
j_gene: TRBJ2-3
d_gene: TRBD2
CDR3nt: TGTGCCTCAAAATCCCTGGCGGGAGTGTCGGATACGCAGTATTTT
CDR3aa: CASKSLAGVSDTQYF

v_gene: TRBV20-1
abundance: .
j_gene: TRBJ1-5
d_gene: TRBD1
CDR3nt: TGCAGTGCTAGAGATGGAACAGGGGAACAGCCCCAGCATTTT
CDR3aa: CSARDGTGEQPQHF

v_gene: TRBV2
abundance: .
j_gene: TRBJ2-2
d_gene: .
CDR3nt: TGTGCCAGCAGTAGTGGTTGGGGCACCGGGGAGCTGTTTTTT
CDR3aa: CASSSGWGTGELFF

v_gene: TRBV15
abundance: .
j_gene: TRBJ2-5
d_gene: TRBD2
CDR3nt: TGTGCCACCAAGGGAGCGGGAGAATGGGAGACCCAGTACTTC
CDR3aa: CATKGAGEWETQYF

v_gene: TRBV20-1
abundance: .
j_gene: TRBJ2-7
d_gene: .
CDR3nt: TGCAGTGCTAGTGGCAGGGGAGGATCCTACGAGCAGTACTTC
CDR3aa: CSASGRGGSYEQYF

v_gene: TRBV7-2
abundance: .
j_gene: TRBJ1-4
d_gene: .
CDR3nt: TGTGCCAGCAGCTTAGTTGCAGACGAAAAACTGTTTTTT
CDR3aa: CASSLVADEKLFF

v_gene: TRBV11-2
abundance: .
j_gene: TRBJ1-5
d_gene: .
CDR3nt: TGTGCCAGCAGTGATCCGGGATACAATCAGCCCCAGCATTTT
CDR3aa: CASSDPGYNQPQHF

v_gene: TRBV12-3/TRBV12-4
abundance: .
j_gene: TRBJ1-2
d_gene: TRBD1
CDR3nt: TGTGCCAGCAAGGTGACTGGGACAGCGAAAGGCTACACCTTC
CDR3aa: CASKVTGTAKGYTF

v_gene: TRBV7-2
abundance: .
j_gene: TRBJ1-1
d_gene: .
CDR3nt: TGTGCCAGCAGCCAGGGGAGAACTGAAGCTTTCTTT
CDR3aa: CASSQGRTEAFF

v_gene: TRBV7-2
abundance: .
j_gene: TRBJ1-5
d_gene: TRBD1
CDR3nt: TGTGCCAGCAGCTTAGTAGGGGGCAGCAATCAGCCCCAGCATTTT
CDR3aa: CASSLVGGSNQPQHF